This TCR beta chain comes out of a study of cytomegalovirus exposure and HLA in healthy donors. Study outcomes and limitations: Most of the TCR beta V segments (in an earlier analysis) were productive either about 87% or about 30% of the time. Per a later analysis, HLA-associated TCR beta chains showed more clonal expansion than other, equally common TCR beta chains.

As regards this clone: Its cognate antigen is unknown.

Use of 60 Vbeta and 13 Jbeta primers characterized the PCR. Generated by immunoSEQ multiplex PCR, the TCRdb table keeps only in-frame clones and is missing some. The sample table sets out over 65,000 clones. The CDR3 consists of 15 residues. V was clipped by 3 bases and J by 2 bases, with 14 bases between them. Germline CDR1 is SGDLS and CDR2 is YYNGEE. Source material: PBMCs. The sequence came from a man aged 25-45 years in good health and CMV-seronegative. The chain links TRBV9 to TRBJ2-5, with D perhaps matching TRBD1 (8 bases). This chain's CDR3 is CASSGTGRAQETQYF. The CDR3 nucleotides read TGTGCCAGCAGCGGGACAGGGAGGGCACAAGAGACCCAGTACTTC.